This T cell receptor (beta chain) was identified during a study of CD8 T cells in Susac syndrome. From blood CD8+ and CD4+ T cells, the TCR beta chain was sequenced. The multiple sclerosis controls were treatment-naive patients, and their relapsing-remitting disease was stable or active. Purification of the CD8+ and CD4+ T cells relied on negative isolation, and TEMRA cells underwent FACS enrichment. The CDR3 extends over 15 amino acids. Looked up from germline, CDR1 is SEHNR and CDR2 is FQNEAQ (reference sequence). V shed 5 bases, J shed 3 bases, and the junction held 10 bases outside the gene matches. Random hexamers were used to reverse transcribe an amount of about 0.45 to 1 ug RNA. With immunoSEQ multiplex PCR, TCR beta CDR3 was amplified across 54 Vbeta and 13 Jbeta. One entry per CDR3 protein, called by TCRdb with MiXCR from the immunoSEQ multiplex PCR reads. The sample yields 160,000 or so distinct CDR3 sequences, roughly 95% seen once.

The sequencing sample was made of CD8+ T cells from PBMCs. V usage is TRBV7-9 and J usage is TRBJ2-7; TRBD1 matches at 7 bases. The sequence derives from a human donor with multiple sclerosis. CDR3 DNA: TGTGCCAGCAGCCGAATAACACGGGACAGCTACGAGCAGTACTTC. Translation gives CASSRITRDSYEQYF.